One sample yielded the 19 T cell receptor beta chains listed below, sequenced in a study of cytomegalovirus exposure and HLA in healthy donors. Produced via immunoSEQ multiplex PCR; TCRdb's table is partial and in-frame only. The profile shows about 250,000 clones, about 88% of them singletons. The source material was PBMCs. These receptors all stem from a man aged 18 to 30 in good health and CMV-seropositive.

The chain links TRBV16 to TRBJ1-1, with D maybe TRBD1 (5 bases). V dropped 1 base and J dropped 7 bases, with 10 bases sitting between them. Germline CDR1 is KGHSY and CDR2 is FQNENV. The CDR3 has 13 residues. The CDR3: CASSQYSQGEAFF. CDR3 DNA: TGTGCCAGCAGCCAATATTCCCAGGGTGAAGCTTTCTTT. Full variable domain (remainder filled in from reference TRBV16 and TRBJ1-1): GEEVAQTPKHLVRGEGQKAKLYCAPIKGHSYVFWYQQVLKNEFKFLISFQNENVFDETGMPKERFSAKCLPNSPCSLEIQATKLEDSAVYFCASSQYSQGEAFFGQGTRLTVV.

V is TRBV9 and J is TRBJ1-4, with a weak D call TRBD1 (5 bases). The V gene's germline CDR1 is SGDLS and CDR2 YYNGEE. The germline V and J ends were trimmed by 3 bases and 2 bases, with 11 bases remaining between them. The CDR3 has 15 residues. In DNA, the CDR3 is TGTGCCAGCAGCGGTGGGGGGACCACTAATGAAAAACTGTTTTTT. Its protein is CASSGGGTTNEKLFF.

This clone came up a few times. In nucleotides, the CDR3 is TGTGCCAGCAGCTTGACCCGGGACACTGAAAAACTGTTTTTT. Translated: CASSLTRDTEKLFF. The chain carries TRBV5-6 and TRBJ1-4, with D maybe TRBD1 (6 bases). Trimming shortened V by 1 base and J by 7 bases, and 11 bases separated the two germline ends. Germline loops: CDR1 SGHDT, CDR2 YYEEEE. This CDR3 is built from 14 residues.

V is TRBV4-2 and J is TRBJ2-2, with D possibly TRBD2 on 5 matching bases. Germline V gene sequence: CDR1 LGHNA, CDR2 YNFKEQ. This CDR3 is built from 19 residues. V gave up 2 bases and J gave up 0 bases, with 19 bases separating them. The CDR3 DNA sequence: TGTGCCAGCAGCCAAAACCCCCTCGGAGGTACAGCGAACACCGGGGAGCTGTTTTTT. Its translation is CASSQNPLGGTANTGELFF.

The genes are TRBV7-2 and TRBJ2-3; no clear D gene. The CDR3 has 17 residues. Germline CDR1 SGHTA, CDR2 FQGNSA. The germline V and J ends were trimmed by 1 base and 1 base, with 15 bases remaining between them. CDR3 residues: CASSLVGPGEGTDTQYF. The CDR3 DNA follows: TGTGCCAGCAGCTTAGTAGGCCCCGGCGAGGGCACAGATACGCAGTATTTT.

This chain uses TRBV11-2 with TRBJ2-4; no firm D call. The CDR3 spans 14 residues. The germline gives CDR1 SGHAT, CDR2 FQNNGV. V shed 1 base and J shed 6 bases, with 10 bases lying between them. CDR3 loop: CASSLGAGLNIQYF. The CDR3 DNA sequence: TGTGCCAGCAGCTTAGGGGCTGGATTAAACATTCAGTACTTC.

This clone is a singleton in its sample. The chain couples TRBV4-3 to TRBJ2-1; TRBD2 matches at 9 bases. CDR3 size: 15 residues. Trimming at V came to 0 bases and at J to 7 bases, leaving 4 bases not matched to a gene. CDR1 is LGHNA and CDR2 is YSLEER in the germline V gene. CDR3 loop: CASSQDLAGMNEQFF. In DNA form, the CDR3 reads TGCGCCAGCAGCCAAGATCTAGCGGGGATGAATGAGCAGTTCTTC.

The chain has TRBV6-5 and TRBJ2-2, with D possibly being TRBD2 (6 bases). The CDR3 runs 15 residues. CDR1 is MNHEY and CDR2 is SVGAGI in the germline V gene. Trimming cost V 6 bases and J 5 bases, with 16 bases left between them. CDR3 DNA sequence: TGTGCCAGCAGCCCCCTTATGGAGGGGACCGGGGAGCTGTTTTTT. Encoded protein: CASSPLMEGTGELFF.

The genes are TRBV9 and TRBJ2-5; 8 nucleotides agree with TRBD1. Germline lookup yields CDR1 SGDLS and CDR2 YYNGEE. CDR3 length: 15 amino acids. The V segment lost 3 bases and the J segment 5 bases; nucleotides outside the gene matches: 9. For the CDR3, the DNA is TGTGCCAGCAGCGAGCGGACAGGGTCGGACGAGACCCAGTACTTC. Amino acid sequence: CASSERTGSDETQYF.

The CDR3 nucleotides are TGTGCCAGCAGTCAGACAGGGAATCAGCCCCAGCATTTT. Translation: CASSQTGNQPQHF. V usage is TRBV25-1 and J usage is TRBJ1-5; the match to TRBD1 covers 7 bases. Unmatched junction bases numbered 2, after V lost 5 bases and J lost 4 bases. The germline V gene encodes CDR1 MGHDK and CDR2 SYGVNS. The CDR3 consists of 13 residues.

This chain joins TRBV5-1 and TRBJ1-5; D is unclear. The germline V and J ends were trimmed by 3 bases and 9 bases, with 10 bases remaining between them. CDR3 length equals 12 residues. The germline V gene has CDR1 SGHRS and CDR2 YFSETQ. The CDR3 sequence: CASSSWDLPQHF. In nucleotides, the CDR3 is TGCGCCAGCAGCTCGTGGGATCTGCCCCAGCATTTT.

V is TRBV27 and J is TRBJ2-7, with 10 bases identical to TRBD2. Looked up from germline, CDR1 is MNHEY and CDR2 is SMNVEV (reference sequence). This CDR3 is built from 15 residues. The ends lost 3 bases at V and 4 bases at J; junction bases unmatched: 6. The CDR3 coding sequence is TGTGCCAGCAGTTTCTTGTCTAGCGGGAGATACGAGCAGTACTTC. Translation gives CASSFLSSGRYEQYF.

The rearrangement uses TRBV30 and TRBJ1-5; D is perhaps TRBD1 (5 bases). CDR1 is GTSNPN, CDR2 SVGIG, per germline (reference sequence). The V end lost 0 bases, the J end lost 9 bases, and 15 bases lay between the germline ends. The CDR3 is 14 residues long. This chain's CDR3 is CAWSVLAMRGPQHF. The CDR3 DNA follows: TGTGCCTGGAGTGTATTAGCTATGAGGGGGCCCCAGCATTTT.

The chain links TRBV10-3 to TRBJ1-5; D is undetermined. V was pared by 2 bases and J by 0 bases, with 8 bases between. Germline V gene sequence: CDR1 ENHRY, CDR2 SYGVKD. The CDR3 has 15 amino acids. The CDR3 here is CAISETDNSNQPQHF. Written as DNA, the CDR3 is TGTGCCATCAGTGAGACCGACAATAGCAATCAGCCCCAGCATTTT.

The rearrangement links TRBV5-4 to TRBJ2-5; 7 nucleotides align to TRBD2. Trimming at V came to 4 bases and at J to 6 bases, leaving 9 bases not matched to a gene. This CDR3 comprises 14 residues. Germline V gene sequence: CDR1 SGHNT, CDR2 YYREEE (reference sequence). The CDR3 sequence is CASSLGLEQKTQYF. In nucleotides, the CDR3 is TGTGCCAGCAGCCTCGGACTAGAACAAAAGACCCAGTACTTC.

This clone was observed once. This chain connects TRBV18 to TRBJ2-7; the match to TRBD2 covers 12 bases. J was trimmed by 1 base and V by 3 bases; bases with no gene match: 4. The germline CDR1 and CDR2 sequences are KGHSH and LQKENI. CDR3 length: 16 amino acids. For the CDR3, the DNA is TGTGCCAGCTCACCGAGACTAGCGGGGGATTCCTACGAGCAGTACTTC. Residues: CASSPRLAGDSYEQYF.

The chain carries TRBV25-1 and TRBJ1-5; TRBD1 matches 9 bases. CDR1 and CDR2 from the germline V gene are MGHDK and SYGVNS. The CDR3 has 15 residues. The V segment lost 1 base and the J segment 5 bases; nucleotides outside the gene matches: 3. The CDR3 sequence is CASSEFTGGDQPQHF. The CDR3, as DNA: TGTGCCAGCAGTGAATTCACAGGGGGCGATCAGCCCCAGCATTTT.

This clone occurred once. The rearrangement uses TRBV28 and TRBJ1-2; a possible D gene is TRBD1 (5 bases). CDR1 and CDR2 from the germline V gene are MDHEN and SYDVKM. CDR3 length: 13 amino acids. Between the trimmed V and J ends, which lost 11 bases and 1 base, there was a span of 14 bases. CDR3 amino acids: CAVQGPINYGYTF. The CDR3 bases are TGTGCCGTCCAGGGACCGATTAACTATGGCTACACCTTC.

The chain has TRBV7-2 and TRBJ1-5; D call uncertain. Looked up from germline, CDR1 is SGHTA and CDR2 is FQGNSA. CDR3 length: 13 amino acids. The V gene lost 3 bases and the J gene lost 1 base, with 4 bases spanning the gap. The CDR3: CASSFSSNQPQHF. The CDR3 nucleotides read TGTGCCAGCAGCTTTTCGAGCAATCAGCCCCAGCATTTT.